This TCR beta chain derives from a study of Graves' ophthalmopathy and Graves' hyperthyroidism. This clonotype was seen only a few times. V lost 6 bases and J lost 6; bases outside the gene matches: 7. The CDR3 covers 15 residues. CDR1 and CDR2 from the germline V gene are SNHLY and FYNNEI. As the template, RNA transcripts were used to amplify TCR beta CDR3 regions. RT-PCR was first run with HTBI primers, then multiplex PCR in a second round. TCRdb processed the multiplex PCR reads anew with MiXCR; each CDR3 protein has one entry. The sample yields around 670,000 distinct CDR3 sequences, approximately 40% seen once.

The sample was peripheral blood. This TCR was recovered from an adult man with Graves' ophthalmopathy. The chain combines TRBV2 with TRBJ1-6; 8 bases are shared with TRBD1. For the CDR3, the DNA is TGTGCCAGCAGAGACAGGGGCCCTTTTAATTCACCCCTCCACTTT. This codes for CASRDRGPFNSPLHF.